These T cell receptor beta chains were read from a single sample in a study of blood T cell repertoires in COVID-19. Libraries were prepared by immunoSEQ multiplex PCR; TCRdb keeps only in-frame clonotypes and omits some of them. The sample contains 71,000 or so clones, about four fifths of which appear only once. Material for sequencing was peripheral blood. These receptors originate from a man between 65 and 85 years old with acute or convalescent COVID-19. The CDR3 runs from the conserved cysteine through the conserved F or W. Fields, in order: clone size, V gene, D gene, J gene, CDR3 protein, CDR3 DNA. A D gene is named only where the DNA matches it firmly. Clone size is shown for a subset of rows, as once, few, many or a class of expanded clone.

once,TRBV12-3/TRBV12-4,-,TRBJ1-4,CASRRGGGEKLFF,TGTGCCAGCAGGCGGGGGGGCGGTGAAAAACTGTTTTTT
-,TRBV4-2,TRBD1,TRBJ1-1,CASSQVGQGRGTEAFF,TGTGCCAGCAGCCAAGTGGGACAGGGAAGGGGGACTGAAGCTTTCTTT
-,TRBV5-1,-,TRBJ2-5,CASSLYGVRETQYF,TGCGCCAGCAGCTTGTATGGAGTCCGAGAGACCCAGTACTTC
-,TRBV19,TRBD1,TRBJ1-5,CASSGQGGNQPQHF,TGTGCCAGTAGTGGACAGGGGGGCAATCAGCCCCAGCATTTT
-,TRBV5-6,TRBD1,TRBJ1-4,CASSHRGRSTNEKLFF,TGTGCCAGCAGTCACAGGGGGCGGTCAACTAATGAAAAACTGTTTTTT
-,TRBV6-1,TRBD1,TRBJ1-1,CASSEGDRGSREAFF,TGTGCCAGCAGTGAAGGGGACAGGGGGTCCCGGGAAGCTTTCTTT
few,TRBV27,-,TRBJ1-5,CASSPLKQGNQPQHF,TGTGCCAGCAGCCCCTTGAAGCAGGGGAATCAGCCCCAGCATTTT
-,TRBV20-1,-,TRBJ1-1,CSASFFGHRNTEAFF,TGCAGTGCTAGTTTCTTCGGACACCGGAACACTGAAGCTTTCTTT
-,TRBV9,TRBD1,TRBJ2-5,CASSERQGLPQETQYF,TGTGCCAGCAGCGAGAGACAGGGGCTCCCTCAAGAGACCCAGTACTTC
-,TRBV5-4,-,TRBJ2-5,CASSVPALETQYF,TGTGCCAGCAGCGTCCCAGCGTTAGAGACCCAGTACTTC
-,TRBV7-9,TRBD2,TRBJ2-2,CASIVAGAITGELFF,TGTGCCAGCATTGTAGCGGGAGCTATAACCGGGGAGCTGTTTTTT
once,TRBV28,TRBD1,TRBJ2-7,CASSFRPRDRTYEQYF,TGTGCCAGCAGTTTTAGGCCCAGGGACAGAACCTACGAGCAGTACTTC
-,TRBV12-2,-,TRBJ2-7,CASRLGTSGRAGYEQYF,TGTGCAAGTCGCTTAGGGACTAGCGGGAGGGCCGGATACGAGCAGTACTTC
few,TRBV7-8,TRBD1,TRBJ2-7,CASSLNRGYEQYF,TGTGCCAGCAGCTTAAACAGGGGCTACGAGCAGTACTTC
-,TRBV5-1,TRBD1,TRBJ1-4,CASSEETGGNEKLFF,TGCGCCAGCAGCGAGGAGACAGGGGGCAATGAAAAACTGTTTTTT
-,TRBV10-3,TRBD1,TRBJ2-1,CAISENDRARGNEQFF,TGTGCCATCAGTGAAAACGACAGGGCGCGAGGCAATGAGCAGTTCTTC
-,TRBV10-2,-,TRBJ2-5,CASSTQTWQETQYF,TGCGCCAGCAGCACCCAGACTTGGCAAGAGACCCAGTACTTC
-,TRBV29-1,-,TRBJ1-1,CSVDGAGIEAFF,TGCAGCGTTGATGGGGCGGGAATTGAAGCTTTCTTT
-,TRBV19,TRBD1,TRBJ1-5,CASSIQGAASQPQHF,TGTGCCAGTAGTATACAGGGGGCGGCTAGTCAGCCCCAGCATTTT
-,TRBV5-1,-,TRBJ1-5,CASSLETGSGQPQHF,TGCGCCAGCAGCTTGGAAACAGGGTCCGGGCAGCCCCAGCATTTT
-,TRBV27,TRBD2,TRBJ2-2,CATRRGGRATSGELFF,TGTGCCACCCGACGGGGCGGGAGGGCCACATCCGGGGAGCTGTTTTTT
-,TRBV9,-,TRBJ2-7,CASSPPVRSYEQYF,TGTGCCAGCAGCCCTCCAGTGAGGTCCTACGAGCAGTACTTC
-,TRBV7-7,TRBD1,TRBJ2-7,CASSRAGTGFHEQYF,TGTGCCAGCAGCCGCGCCGGGACAGGGTTCCACGAGCAGTACTTC
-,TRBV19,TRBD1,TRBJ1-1,CASSDRATRGNTEAFF,TGTGCCAGTAGTGACAGGGCCACCCGGGGGAACACTGAAGCTTTCTTT
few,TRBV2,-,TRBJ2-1,CASSGYNEQFF,TGTGCCAGCAGCGGCTACAATGAGCAGTTCTTC
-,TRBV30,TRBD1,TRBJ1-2,CAWSVQRTGGGYTF,TGTGCCTGGAGTGTGCAGAGGACAGGGGGAGGCTACACCTTC
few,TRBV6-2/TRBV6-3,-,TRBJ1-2,CASSYVAGLDYGYTF,TGTGCCAGCAGTTACGTCGCGGGACTGGACTATGGCTACACCTTC
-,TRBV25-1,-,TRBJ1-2,CASSGDRLGDGYTF,TGTGCCAGCAGTGGAGACAGGCTAGGCGATGGCTACACCTTC
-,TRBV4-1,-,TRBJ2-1,CASSPRTGVENEQFF,TGCGCCAGCAGCCCCCGTACGGGAGTGGAGAATGAGCAGTTCTTC
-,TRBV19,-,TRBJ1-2,CASSKSGLTYGYTF,TGTGCCAGTAGTAAATCGGGACTGACCTATGGCTACACCTTC
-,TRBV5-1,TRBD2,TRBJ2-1,CASSLMPGLAGVNEQFF,TGCGCCAGCAGCTTGATGCCGGGACTAGCGGGAGTCAATGAGCAGTTCTTC
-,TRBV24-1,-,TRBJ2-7,CATSDFAASEQYF,TGTGCCACCAGTGATTTTGCGGCGAGCGAGCAGTACTTC
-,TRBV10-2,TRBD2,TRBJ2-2,CASSLLAGNTGELFF,TGCGCCAGCAGTCTCCTAGCGGGAAACACCGGGGAGCTGTTTTTT